This paragraph reports one T cell receptor (beta chain). It was with random hexamers that roughly 0.45 to 1 ug RNA was reverse transcribed. TCR beta CDR3 was amplified by immunoSEQ multiplex PCR. This amplification extended across 54 Vbeta and 13 Jbeta segments. A single record per CDR3 protein comes from TCRdb applying MiXCR to the immunoSEQ multiplex PCR reads. Among roughly 190,000 distinct CDR3 sequences listed, approximately 95% were seen once. TEMRA cells were FACS-enriched, unlike CD8+ and CD4+ T cells, which were negatively isolated. This specimen belongs to a study of CD8 T cells in Susac syndrome. The junction had 9 bases not matched to a gene; V was cut back by 4 bases and J by 5 bases. Looked up from germline, CDR1 is SGHAT and CDR2 is FQNNGV. The CDR3 is 16 residues long.

The receptor was derived from a human donor with Susac syndrome. Sequenced input: CD8+ T cells from PBMCs. This chain uses TRBV11-2 with TRBJ2-3; 10 bases line up with TRBD2. The CDR3 nucleotides are TGTGCCAGCAGCTCGGAACTAGCGGGATTCAGAGATACGCAGTATTTT. Translated: CASSSELAGFRDTQYF.